One sample yielded the 29 T cell receptor beta chains listed below, sequenced in a study of patients and donors after allogeneic stem cell transplantation. Each CDR3 protein is one row after TCRdb ran MiXCR on the RT-PCR reads. The profile covers 28,000 or so distinct CDR3 sequences, with under 7.5% appearing a single time and roughly 36% taken by the ten largest. Sequenced material: blood, either unsorted or a sorted T cell fraction (not recorded which). The source is a human donor who was either an allogeneic HSCT recipient or a stem cell or donor lymphocyte infusion donor (not recorded which). It is not recorded whose cells these are; they may come from a transplant donor.

This clonotype was detected many times. The chain has TRBV29-1 and TRBJ2-5; 8 positions match TRBD1. Germline V gene sequence: CDR1 SQVTM, CDR2 ANQGSEA. The length of the CDR3 is 15 residues. J lost 4 bases, V lost 6 bases, and 13 bases had no gene match. The DNA for the CDR3 is TGCAGCGTCGATTCGACAGGGGTCCTAGGAGAGACCCAGTACTTC. Translation gives CSVDSTGVLGETQYF.

Ten or more counts support this clonotype. V usage is TRBV12-3 or TRBV12-4 and J usage is TRBJ2-1; 8 nucleotides match TRBD1. Trimming took 7 bases from V and 10 from J; bases not matched to a gene: 12. There are 14 residues in the CDR3. CDR3 amino acids: CASNPGQGSREQFF. CDR3 sequence (DNA): TGTGCCAGCAATCCAGGACAGGGCTCGAGAGAGCAGTTCTTC.

This clonotype was recorded at least ten times. The rearrangement links TRBV29-1 to TRBJ1-1, with D hard to call. The ends were cut back, 4 bases at V and 4 bases at J, with 13 bases in the middle. This CDR3 has 13 amino acids. Germline CDR1 and CDR2: SQVTM and ANQGSEA. The CDR3 DNA sequence: TGCAGCGTTGCGGGCGAGAGTTCCACTGAAGCTTTCTTT. This sequence encodes CSVAGESSTEAFF.

The rearrangement uses TRBV6-5 and TRBJ1-2, with a tentative D call TRBD1 (6 bases). This CDR3 is 18 amino acids long. CDR1 and CDR2 from the germline V gene are MNHEY and SVGAGI. Trimming pared 8 bases from V and 0 bases from J, leaving 25 bases between. The DNA of the CDR3 is TGTGCCAGCGTACAAACAGGGAGCACCTCATCTCCTAACTATGGCTACACCTTC. It translates to CASVQTGSTSSPNYGYTF.

This clonotype has a count of ten or more. This chain uses TRBV7-2 with TRBJ2-1; 8 bases agree with TRBD2. V was pared by 3 bases and J by 6 bases, with 7 bases of the junction left unmatched. The germline gives CDR1 SGHTA, CDR2 FQGNSA. This CDR3 has 15 amino acids. DNA for the CDR3: TGTGCCAGCAGCTTGGTAGCGGGAAAGGTCAATGAGCAGTTCTTC. Translated, it gives CASSLVAGKVNEQFF.

This clonotype was seen a few times. The chain uses TRBV19 and TRBJ2-3; no reliable D call. Trimming took 5 bases from V and 2 from J, leaving 11 bases between them. The V gene's germline CDR1 is LNHDA and CDR2 SQIVND (reference sequence). This CDR3 contains 14 residues. DNA for the CDR3: TGTGCCAGTAGTTGGCTACCGCCCACAGATACGCAGTATTTT. Its translation is CASSWLPPTDTQYF.

This clonotype was observed a handful of times. This rearrangement joins TRBV24-1 to TRBJ2-7; 9 bases fit TRBD1. V was clipped by 3 bases and J by 3 bases; unmatched bases: 14. CDR1 is KGHDR and CDR2 is SFDVKD in the germline V gene. CDR3 length: 18 amino acids. In nucleotides, the CDR3 is TGTGCCACCAGTGATCGAACCTCAGACAGGGGGAGAGTCTACGAGCAGTACTTC. Amino acid sequence: CATSDRTSDRGRVYEQYF.

The J gene is TRBJ2-2, the V gene TRBV27, with TRBD2 as a possible D gene (6 bases). The germline V gene encodes CDR1 MNHEY and CDR2 SMNVEV (reference sequence). The CDR3 runs 17 residues. V was pared by 3 bases and J by 2 bases, with 16 bases between. This chain's CDR3 is CASSFLRTSSNTGELFF. CDR3 DNA sequence: TGTGCCAGCAGTTTTTTACGCACTAGCAGTAACACCGGGGAGCTGTTTTTT.

V gene TRBV7-9 combines with J gene TRBJ2-1; 14 bases line up with TRBD2. Germline assignment: CDR1 SEHNR and CDR2 FQNEAQ (reference sequence). This CDR3 contains 19 residues. Trimming removed 8 bases from V and 0 bases from J; junction bases left unmatched: 12. The CDR3 sequence is CASWEGGLAGVRSYNEQFF. The DNA of the CDR3 is TGTGCCAGCTGGGAGGGGGGACTAGCGGGAGTCCGCTCCTACAATGAGCAGTTCTTC.

This chain connects TRBV6-5 to TRBJ2-3; TRBD2 might be the D (5 bases). Germline-derived CDR1 and CDR2 are MNHEY and SVGAGI. The CDR3 extends over 15 amino acids. Trimming cost V 5 bases and J 4 bases, with 16 bases left between them. The DNA of the CDR3 is TGTGCCAGCAGTCGAGGGAATAGTGGCGCAGATACGCAGTATTTT. Amino acids: CASSRGNSGADTQYF.

The CDR3 coding sequence is TGTGCCAGCAGCTTGGTCCGCGGGTACGAGCAGTACTTC. Residues: CASSLVRGYEQYF. J is TRBJ2-7 and V is TRBV5-6, with a tentative D call TRBD2 (5 bases). This CDR3 is 13 amino acids long. Germline CDR1 and CDR2: SGHDT and YYEEEE. Deletions cut 0 bases from V and 4 bases from J, with 8 bases between.

This clonotype was seen more than once but under ten times. J is TRBJ2-7 and V is TRBV7-9; 10 positions match TRBD2. The CDR3 loop spans 14 amino acids. V lost 3 bases, J lost 6 bases, and 5 bases stayed unmatched. The V gene's germline CDR1 is SEHNR and CDR2 FQNEAQ (reference sequence). CDR3 loop: CASSFTGTSVEQYF. Here the CDR3 DNA reads TGTGCCAGCAGCTTCACCGGGACTAGCGTCGAGCAGTACTTC.

This clonotype was seen repeatedly, ten times or more. The genes are TRBV6-2 or TRBV6-3 and TRBJ1-1, with D possibly matching TRBD1 (5 bases). The germline CDR1 and CDR2 sequences are MNHEY and SVGEGT. The germline V and J ends were trimmed by 2 bases and 4 bases, with 11 bases remaining between them. This CDR3 is built from 14 residues. For the CDR3, the DNA is TGTGCCAGCAGTTACGTCTGGAGGGGCACTGAAGCTTTCTTT. Its protein is CASSYVWRGTEAFF.

The chain links TRBV6-5 to TRBJ2-1; 7 bases agree with TRBD2. This CDR3 has 14 amino acids. V trimming: 8 bases; J trimming: 7 bases; junction bases outside the gene matches: 11. The V gene's germline CDR1 is MNHEY and CDR2 SVGAGI. The CDR3 coding sequence is TGTGCCAGCGGGTCCCGGCGGGAGATAAATGAGCAGTTCTTC. Its protein is CASGSRREINEQFF.

This clonotype has a count of ten or more. J is TRBJ1-2 and V is TRBV24-1; the match to TRBD1 covers 7 bases. Germline V lookup: CDR1 KGHDR, CDR2 SFDVKD. Trimming removed 3 bases from V and 8 bases from J; junction bases left unmatched: 5. This CDR3 region has 13 residues. For the CDR3, the DNA is TGTGCCACCAGTGATAGATTGGACAGGGGCTACACCTTC. It is translated as CATSDRLDRGYTF.

This clonotype was picked up many times. The chain is built from TRBV14 and TRBJ2-5; no firm D call. V was clipped by 1 base and J by 6 bases, with 12 bases between them. The CDR3 has 14 residues. The germline CDR1 and CDR2 sequences are SGHDN and FVKESK. The chain's CDR3 is CASSQGGLVKTQYF. In nucleotides, the CDR3 is TGTGCCAGCAGCCAAGGCGGTCTTGTGAAGACCCAGTACTTC.

This clonotype has at least ten counts. The chain has TRBV29-1 and TRBJ2-1, with 11 nucleotides matching TRBD1. Germline CDR1 and CDR2: SQVTM and ANQGSEA. With 6 bases clipped from V and 8 bases from J, the junction kept 9 bases outside the gene matches. This CDR3 contains 14 residues. The CDR3 nucleotides are TGCAGCGTAGGCGGGACAGGGGGTTCCCATGAGCAGTTCTTC. Translating it yields CSVGGTGGSHEQFF.

In this sample, this clonotype turned up many times. One junction end disagrees with the germline gene, perhaps due to a read error. This chain links TRBV24-1 with TRBJ2-5; TRBD2 matches 7 bases. Germline CDR1 is KGHDR and CDR2 is SFDVKD. The CDR3 loop spans 16 amino acids. This CDR3 reads CATSDFRGRGQGTQYF. In nucleotides, the CDR3 is TGTGCCACCAGTGATTTTCGCGGGAGAGGGCAAGGGACCCAGTACTTC.

This sequence joins TRBV5-6 and TRBJ2-7; 7 nucleotides align to TRBD1. The CDR3 has 15 amino acids. The V gene's germline CDR1 is SGHDT and CDR2 YYEEEE. Trimming removed 4 bases from V and 5 bases from J; junction bases left unmatched: 12. The CDR3 coding sequence is TGTGCCAGCAGCAACCAGGACAGGTGGGGCCACGAGCAGTACTTC. Amino acids: CASSNQDRWGHEQYF. Variable domain in full (rest from reference TRBV5-6 and TRBJ2-7): DAGVTQSPTHLIKTRGQQVTLRCSPKSGHDTVSWYQQALGQGPQFIFQYYEEEERQRGNFPDRFSGHQFPNYSSELNVNALLLGDSALYLCASSNQDRWGHEQYFGPGTRLTVT.

This clonotype was detected many times. V and J are TRBV19 and TRBJ1-6, with 7 bases that match TRBD1. Germline trimming cut 0 bases from V and 6 bases from J; bases unmatched to any gene: 5. Germline V gene sequence: CDR1 LNHDA, CDR2 SQIVND (reference sequence). The CDR3 covers 16 residues. The CDR3 spells CASSIEIGTVNSPLHF. CDR3 bases: TGTGCCAGTAGTATAGAGATCGGGACAGTTAATTCACCCCTCCACTTT.

V and J are TRBV5-1 and TRBJ2-7; 8 positions match TRBD2. Germline CDR1 and CDR2: SGHRS and YFSETQ. This CDR3 contains 15 residues. The J segment lost 1 base and the V segment lost 0 bases, leaving 3 bases of the junction unmatched. The CDR3 DNA reads as TGCGCCAGCAGCTTGGTTAGCGGGAAATCCTACGAGCAGTACTTC. Translating gives CASSLVSGKSYEQYF. The whole variable domain, filled in from reference TRBV5-1 and TRBJ2-7, reads KAGVTQTPRYLIKTRGQQVTLSCSPISGHRSVSWYQQTPGQGLQFLFEYFSETQRNKGNFPGRFSGRQFSNSRSEMNVSTLELGDSALYLCASSLVSGKSYEQYFGPGTRLTVT.

This sequence joins TRBV6-5 and TRBJ1-2, with D possibly TRBD1 on 5 matching bases. Germline CDR1 reads MNHEY; CDR2 reads SVGAGI. CDR3 size: 14 residues. V was shortened by 0 bases and J by 4 bases, with 9 bases between the two germline ends. The CDR3 here is CASSYSGGGYGYTF. Written as DNA, the CDR3 is TGTGCCAGCAGTTACTCGGGGGGGGGCTATGGCTACACCTTC.

This clonotype has ten or more counts. The chain links TRBV2 to TRBJ1-5, with D unresolved. Germline-derived CDR1 and CDR2 are SNHLY and FYNNEI. With 3 bases removed from V and 1 base from J, the gap between germline ends came to 7 bases. This CDR3 has 14 residues. The CDR3 nucleotides are TGTGCCAGCAGTGATTCCAGGAGCAATCAGCCCCAGCATTTT. Translated, it gives CASSDSRSNQPQHF.

Sample share makes this clonotype medium-sized. This rearrangement joins TRBV12-3 or TRBV12-4 to TRBJ1-1, with D unresolved. Trimming took off 4 bases at V and 1 base at J, with 7 bases between the two ends. The CDR3 is made up of 13 amino acids. The CDR3 spells CASSSRGNTEAFF. Written as DNA, the CDR3 is TGTGCCAGCAGTTCCCGCGGGAACACTGAAGCTTTCTTT.

The chain combines TRBV27 with TRBJ2-2, with 11 bases that match TRBD2. V gave up 6 bases and J gave up 7 bases; unmatched junction bases: 7. Looked up from germline, CDR1 is MNHEY and CDR2 is SMNVEV (reference sequence). The CDR3 runs to 15 residues. The CDR3 sequence is CASRVAGGLIGELFF. CDR3 nucleotides: TGTGCCAGCAGGGTAGCGGGAGGGCTGATCGGGGAGCTGTTTTTT.

Sample share makes this clonotype medium-sized. This chain joins TRBV28 and TRBJ1-6; TRBD1 matches at 8 bases. J was trimmed by 13 bases and V by 6 bases; bases with no gene match: 14. Germline V gene lookup returns CDR1 MDHEN and CDR2 SYDVKM. There are 15 residues in the CDR3. In DNA, the CDR3 is TGTGCCAGCAGCCGAAGCGACAGGGGTAATCGTCCCCTCCACTTT. This encodes CASSRSDRGNRPLHF.

This clonotype was observed a handful of times. This sequence joins TRBV30 and TRBJ1-4; 8 bases fit TRBD1. Looked up from germline, CDR1 is GTSNPN and CDR2 is SVGIG (reference sequence). The CDR3 has 14 amino acids. Germline trimming cut 3 bases from V and 4 bases from J; bases unmatched to any gene: 4. The CDR3 reads CAWRYRGSNEKLFF. The CDR3 DNA follows: TGTGCCTGGAGATACAGGGGGAGTAATGAAAAACTGTTTTTT. Based on the CDR3 plus reference TRBV30 and TRBJ1-4, the full variable domain is SQTIHQWPATLVQPVGSPLSLECTVEGTSNPNLYWYRQAAGRGLQLLFYSVGIGQISSEVPQNLSASRPQDRQFILSSKKLLLSDSGFYLCAWRYRGSNEKLFFGSGTQLSVL.

The chain carries TRBV12-3 or TRBV12-4 and TRBJ1-5; no reliable D call. The CDR3 contains 13 residues. Trimming removed 3 bases from V and 4 bases from J, with 7 bases in between. The CDR3 DNA follows: TGTGCCAGCAGTTTTTCAGGTAATCAGCCCCAGCATTTT. Protein: CASSFSGNQPQHF.

This clonotype has a count of ten or more. This rearrangement joins TRBV6-6 to TRBJ2-7; D possibly corresponds to TRBD1 (5 bases). The germline CDR1 and CDR2 sequences are MNHNY and SVGAGI (reference sequence). The CDR3 is 14 amino acids. The V end lost 3 bases, the J end lost 2 bases, and 11 bases lay between the germline ends. In DNA form, the CDR3 reads TGTGCCAGCAGTTATTCGCAGGGAACCTACGAGCAGTACTTC. As protein: CASSYSQGTYEQYF.